The rows below give T cell receptor beta chains drawn from one sample of a study of blood T cell repertoires in COVID-19. Repertoires were generated with immunoSEQ multiplex PCR, while TCRdb's copy carries only in-frame clones and drops some. The data hold 150,000 to 200,000 clones, with about nine tenths observed a single time. Sequenced: peripheral blood. These receptors came from a middle-aged man with acute or convalescent COVID-19. CDR3s leave out the opening cysteine and the closing phenylalanine or tryptophan. D genes are given only for firm matches. A row's size may be missing; if present it is once, few, many or a size class.

clone_size v_call d_call cdr3_aa
. TRBV9 . ASSAPSGTEAF
. TRBV27 TRBD1 ASSPRTGRSPLH
. TRBV14 . ASSKRALAGELF
few TRBV13 TRBD1 ASSLVTGSQETQY
. TRBV4-1 TRBD2 ASSQDASGRASDTQY
once TRBV18 . ASSPRWGDNEQF
. TRBV27 . ASSLVGQINQPQH
. TRBV13 . ASSGASNEKLF
. TRBV2 . ASSVAVNTEAF
once TRBV29-1 . SVPQGSETQY
. TRBV6-2/TRBV6-3 TRBD1 ASSPGQGNEKLF
. TRBV30 . AWRNAPGQPNTGELF
. TRBV18 . ASSIGDTEAF
. TRBV19 TRBD1 ASNLAGGSSGANVLT
. TRBV10-3 TRBD1 AISPGTANYGYT
. TRBV28 . ASTISGAGNEKLF
. TRBV28 . ASTSNNEQF
. TRBV11-3 . ASSYGGEEAF
. TRBV29-1 . SVEDRAGASNTGELF
once TRBV6-5 . ASSYSIVRETDTQY
. TRBV6-5 . ASSPDRNYGYT
once TRBV4-1 TRBD1 ASSSWTGSTGELF
. TRBV6-2/TRBV6-3 . ASSYSWGGDSPLH
. TRBV28 . ASSRVSDNEKLF
. TRBV7-9 TRBD1 ASRADRGNYT
once TRBV3-1/TRBV3-2 . ASSQWGRGSSYEQY
. TRBV7-8 . ASSLATGPDGYT
. TRBV11-2 . ASRHELGPADTQY
. TRBV27 TRBD1 ASSSRGLSTEAF
. TRBV20-1 TRBD2 SASPSGSFEQY
. TRBV4-3 TRBD2 ASSQESGGYNEQF
. TRBV3-1/TRBV3-2 . ASSQDVGSEGEQY
. TRBV19 . ASSIGIEGEDTQY
. TRBV5-4 TRBD1 ASSLPPTGAINEQF
. TRBV30 . AWSVTRAGRGYT
. TRBV11-2 . ASSGRDTDTQY
. TRBV7-9 . ASRSTRAYEQY